This T cell receptor (beta chain) emerged from a study of cytomegalovirus exposure and HLA in healthy donors. Study findings and constraints: A later analysis appeared to link common viral pathogens to several of the most significant clusters. The authors assumed roughly uniform sequencing depth across donors for presence/absence analyses.

A note on this clone: The antigen is unknown.

The PCR ran on 60 Vbeta and 13 Jbeta primers. The repertoire was sequenced with immunoSEQ multiplex PCR; TCRdb's copy has only in-frame clones and lacks some. The profile shows roughly 190,000 clones, roughly 80% of them singletons. Germline V lookup: CDR1 LNHNV, CDR2 YYDKDF (reference sequence). This CDR3 is 17 amino acids long. Trimming pared 3 bases from V and 0 bases from J, leaving 15 bases between. This clonotype was sampled from a man in his forties in good health and CMV-seropositive. The chain has TRBV15 and TRBJ2-1, with unresolved D. The sample taken for sequencing was PBMCs. As DNA, the CDR3 is TGTGCCACCAGCAGCACGGTCGGAGTGGTCTCCTACAATGAGCAGTTCTTC. Translating it yields CATSSTVGVVSYNEQFF.